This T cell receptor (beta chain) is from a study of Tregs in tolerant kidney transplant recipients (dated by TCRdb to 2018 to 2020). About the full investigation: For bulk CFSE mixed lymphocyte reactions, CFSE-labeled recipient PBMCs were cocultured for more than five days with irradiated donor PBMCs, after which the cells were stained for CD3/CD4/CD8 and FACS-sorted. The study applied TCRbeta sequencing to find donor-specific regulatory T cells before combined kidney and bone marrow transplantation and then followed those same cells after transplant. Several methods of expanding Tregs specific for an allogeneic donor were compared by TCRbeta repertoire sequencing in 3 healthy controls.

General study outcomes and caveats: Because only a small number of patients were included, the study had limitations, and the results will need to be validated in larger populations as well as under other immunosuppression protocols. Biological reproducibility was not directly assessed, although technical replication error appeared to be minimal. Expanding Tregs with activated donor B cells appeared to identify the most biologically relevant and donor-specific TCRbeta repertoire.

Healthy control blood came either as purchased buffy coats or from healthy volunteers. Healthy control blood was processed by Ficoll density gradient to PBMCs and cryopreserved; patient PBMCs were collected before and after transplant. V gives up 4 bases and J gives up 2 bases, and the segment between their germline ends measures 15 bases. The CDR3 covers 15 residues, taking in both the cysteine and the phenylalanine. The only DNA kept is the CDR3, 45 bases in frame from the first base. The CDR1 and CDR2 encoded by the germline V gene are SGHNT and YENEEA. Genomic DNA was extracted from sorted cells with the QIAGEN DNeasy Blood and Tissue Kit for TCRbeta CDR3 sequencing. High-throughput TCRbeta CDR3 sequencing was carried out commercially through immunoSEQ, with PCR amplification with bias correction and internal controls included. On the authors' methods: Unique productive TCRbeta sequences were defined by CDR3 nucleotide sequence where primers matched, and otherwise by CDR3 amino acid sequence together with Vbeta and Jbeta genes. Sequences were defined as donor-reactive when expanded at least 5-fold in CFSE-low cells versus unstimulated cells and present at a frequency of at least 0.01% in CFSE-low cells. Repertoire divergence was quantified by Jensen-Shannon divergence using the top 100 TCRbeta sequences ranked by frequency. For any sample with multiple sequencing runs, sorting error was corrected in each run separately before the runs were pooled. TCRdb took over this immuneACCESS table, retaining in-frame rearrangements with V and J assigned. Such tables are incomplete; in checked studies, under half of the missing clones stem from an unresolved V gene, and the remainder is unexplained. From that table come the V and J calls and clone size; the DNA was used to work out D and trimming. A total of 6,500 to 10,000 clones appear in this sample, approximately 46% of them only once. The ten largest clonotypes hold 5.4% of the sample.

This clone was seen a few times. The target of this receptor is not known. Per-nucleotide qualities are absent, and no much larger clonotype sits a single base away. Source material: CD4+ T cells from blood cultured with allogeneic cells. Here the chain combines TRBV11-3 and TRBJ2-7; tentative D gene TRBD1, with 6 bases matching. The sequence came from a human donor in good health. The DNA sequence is TGTGCCAGCAGCTCATCCAGGGACAAGACCTACGAGCAGTACTTC. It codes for CASSSSRDKTYEQYF. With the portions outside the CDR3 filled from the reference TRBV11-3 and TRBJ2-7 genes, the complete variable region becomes EAGVVQSPRYKIIEKKQPVAFWCNPISGHNTLYWYLQNLGQGPELLIRYENEEAVDDSQLPKDRFSAERLKGVDSTLKIQPAELGDSAVYLCASSSSRDKTYEQYFGPGTRLTVT.